Listed here are 14 T cell receptor beta chains from one sample, sequenced in a study of T cell responses to AZD1222 COVID-19 vaccine. Some clones are missing from TCRdb's copy, which holds only in-frame ones; the method was immunoSEQ multiplex PCR. The sample lists approximately 220,000 clones, 90% to 95% occurring once. This sample comprised peripheral blood, obtained on day 0 of MenACWY control vaccination. Every receptor here comes from an adult in good health.

The chain's CDR3 is CASSVGLYEQYF. The CDR3 nucleotides are TGTGCCAGCAGCGTCGGCCTCTACGAGCAGTACTTC. The chain employs TRBV7-9 and TRBJ2-7; D unresolved. The CDR3 is 12 residues long. Germline V gene data show CDR1 as SEHNR and CDR2 as FQNEAQ (reference sequence). V lost 5 bases to trimming and J lost 3 bases, with 8 bases between them.

The chain combines TRBV9 with TRBJ2-2; 7 positions match TRBD2. After removal of 5 bases from V and 9 bases from J, the junction contained 4 bases not matched to a gene. This CDR3 has 12 residues. Germline V gene data show CDR1 as SGDLS and CDR2 as YYNGEE. The CDR3 region has the DNA TGTGCCAGCAGGCTGGGGGGGAGGGAGCTGTTTTTT. This sequence encodes CASRLGGRELFF.

The V gene is TRBV6-2 or TRBV6-3, the J gene TRBJ1-1; the D gene is possibly TRBD1 (6 bases). This CDR3 contains 14 residues. Germline CDR1 and CDR2: MNHEY and SVGEGT. Deletions cut 2 bases from V and 5 bases from J, with 12 bases between. The CDR3 DNA is TGTGCCAGCAGTTACACCCAGGGGTTAACTGAAGCTTTCTTT. It is translated as CASSYTQGLTEAFF.

The chain uses TRBV28 and TRBJ1-1; D is undetermined. This CDR3 is built from 12 residues. From germline, CDR1 is MDHEN and CDR2 SYDVKM. V gave up 6 bases and J gave up 1 base, with 6 bases separating them. The CDR3 loop is CASRAGNTEAFF. CDR3 sequence (DNA): TGTGCCAGCAGGGCGGGGAACACTGAAGCTTTCTTT.

This chain connects TRBV18 to TRBJ1-3, with D unclear. V was pared by 2 bases and J by 4 bases, with 9 bases between. CDR1 is KGHSH and CDR2 is LQKENI in the germline V gene. CDR3 size: 14 residues. The CDR3 sequence: CASSPWSLGNTIYF. In DNA, the CDR3 is TGTGCCAGCTCACCATGGTCCCTCGGAAACACCATATATTTT.

The gene calls are TRBV18 and TRBJ1-1; TRBD1 matches at 10 bases. The CDR3 is 14 amino acids. J lost 8 bases, V lost 6 bases, and 9 bases had no gene match. The germline CDR1 and CDR2 sequences are KGHSH and LQKENI. CDR3 DNA: TGTGCCAGCTCCCTCGACAGGGGGCGTCCCGAAGCTTTCTTT. It translates to CASSLDRGRPEAFF.

The rearrangement uses TRBV19 and TRBJ2-3; 15 nucleotides agree with TRBD2. CDR1 and CDR2 from the germline V gene are LNHDA and SQIVND (reference sequence). The CDR3 runs to 15 residues. V lost 8 bases to trimming and J lost 4 bases; unmatched junction nucleotides: 4. In DNA, the CDR3 is TGTGCCAGTGGCGGACTAGCGGGGGGGCCAGATACGCAGTATTTT. Translating gives CASGGLAGGPDTQYF.

V is TRBV19 and J is TRBJ2-7, with D possibly TRBD1 on 6 matching bases. This CDR3 has 13 residues. V was clipped by 8 bases and J by 3 bases, with 14 bases between them. The germline V gene encodes CDR1 LNHDA and CDR2 SQIVND (reference sequence). The CDR3 nucleotides are TGTGCCAGTGGCCTCGGACAGATCTACGAGCAGTACTTC. This translates into CASGLGQIYEQYF.

The gene calls are TRBV18 and TRBJ1-1; D unclear. Germline assignment: CDR1 KGHSH and CDR2 LQKENI. Trimming cost V 4 bases and J 5 bases, with 20 bases left between them. The CDR3 covers 16 residues. CDR3 region: CASSRATVEVRTEAFF. CDR3 sequence (DNA): TGTGCCAGCTCACGAGCTACGGTGGAAGTAAGGACTGAAGCTTTCTTT.

This rearrangement joins TRBV6-5 to TRBJ1-1; maybe TRBD1 (5 bases). Germline V gives CDR1 MNHEY, CDR2 SVGAGI. The CDR3 runs 16 residues. Trimming removed 3 bases at V and 1 base at J, with 15 bases between. The CDR3 region has the DNA TGTGCCAGCAGTTATTCTCGACCGACAGAGAACACTGAAGCTTTCTTT. The encoded protein is CASSYSRPTENTEAFF.

The CDR3 sequence is CASSLGQPSTEAFF. CDR3 bases: TGTGCCAGCTCACTGGGACAGCCAAGCACTGAAGCTTTCTTT. The chain uses TRBV18 and TRBJ1-1; 7 nucleotides line up with TRBD1. Germline-derived CDR1 and CDR2 are KGHSH and LQKENI. Trimming took 4 bases from V and 4 from J; bases not matched to a gene: 6. This CDR3 is 14 amino acids long.

The chain links TRBV12-3 or TRBV12-4 to TRBJ2-1; weak D call: TRBD2 (6 bases). This CDR3 has 12 amino acids. Trimming cost V 6 bases and J 15 bases, with 18 bases left between them. The CDR3 nucleotides are TGTGCCAGCAGGGGGGACTCCCATCCCAGGTTCTTC. Translating gives CASRGDSHPRFF.

CDR3 residues: CASSLAWVSEAFF. The CDR3 DNA reads TGTGCCAGCAGCTTGGCTTGGGTGTCTGAAGCTTTCTTT. The rearrangement uses TRBV5-5 and TRBJ1-1; no definite D call. The V gene lost 0 bases and the J gene lost 6 bases, with 9 bases spanning the gap. This CDR3 spans 13 amino acids. Germline CDR1 reads SGHKS; CDR2 reads YYEKEE (reference sequence).

The genes are TRBV5-1 and TRBJ1-1, with D unclear. Germline CDR1 reads SGHRS; CDR2 reads YFSETQ. V lost 2 bases and J 1 base, leaving 6 bases between the germline ends. The CDR3 is made up of 13 amino acids. CDR3 region: CASSFDKNTEAFF. The CDR3 DNA reads TGCGCCAGCAGCTTCGACAAGAACACTGAAGCTTTCTTT.